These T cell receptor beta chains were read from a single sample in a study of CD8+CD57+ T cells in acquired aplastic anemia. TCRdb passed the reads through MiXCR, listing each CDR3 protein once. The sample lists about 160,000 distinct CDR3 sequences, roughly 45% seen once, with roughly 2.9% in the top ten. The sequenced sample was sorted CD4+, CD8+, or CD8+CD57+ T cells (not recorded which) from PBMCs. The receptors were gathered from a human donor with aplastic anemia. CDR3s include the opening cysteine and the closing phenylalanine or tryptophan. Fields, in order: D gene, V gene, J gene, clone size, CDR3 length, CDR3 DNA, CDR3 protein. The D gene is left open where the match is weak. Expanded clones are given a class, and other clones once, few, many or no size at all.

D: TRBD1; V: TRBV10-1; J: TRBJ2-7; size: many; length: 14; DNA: TGCGCCAGCAGTGATAACGACAGGGCGGACGAGCAGTACTTC; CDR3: CASSDNDRADEQYF
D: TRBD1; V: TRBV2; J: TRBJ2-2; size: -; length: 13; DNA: TGTGCCAGCACGGGACAGGGGGCGGGGGAGCTGTTTTTT; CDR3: CASTGQGAGELFF
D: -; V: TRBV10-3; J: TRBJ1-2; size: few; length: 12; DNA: TGTGCTAGCAGGGCCGAGGACTATGGCTACACCTTC; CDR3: CASRAEDYGYTF
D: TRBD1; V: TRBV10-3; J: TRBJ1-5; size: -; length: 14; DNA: TGTGCCATCAGCCAGGGGGCGAACAATCAGCCCCAGCATTTT; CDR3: CAISQGANNQPQHF
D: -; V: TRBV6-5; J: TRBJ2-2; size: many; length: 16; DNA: TGTGCCAGCAGTTACGCGGCCTGGGGGGCTGCCGGGGAGCTGTTTTTT; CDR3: CASSYAAWGAAGELFF
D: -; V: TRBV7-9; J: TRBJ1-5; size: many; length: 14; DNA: TGTGCCAGCCAACGGGGAGTCCCTAATCAGCCCCAGCATTTT; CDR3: CASQRGVPNQPQHF
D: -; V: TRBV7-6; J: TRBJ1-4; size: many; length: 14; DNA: TGTGCCAGCAGCGTTTTTTCGGGTCGGGAAAAACTGTTTTTT; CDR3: CASSVFSGREKLFF
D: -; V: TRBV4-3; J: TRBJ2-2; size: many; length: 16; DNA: TGCGCCAGCAGCCCACTAGCAGCCTCGAACACCGGGGAGCTGTTTTTT; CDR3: CASSPLAASNTGELFF
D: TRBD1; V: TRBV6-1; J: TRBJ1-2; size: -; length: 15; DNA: TGTGCCAGCAGCGAAAGGACAGGGGAAAGGTGTGGCTACACCTTC; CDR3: CASSERTGERCGYTF
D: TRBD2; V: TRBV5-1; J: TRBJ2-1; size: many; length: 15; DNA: TGCGCCAGCAGCTTGGAACCTAGCGGATACAATGAGCAGTTCTTC; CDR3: CASSLEPSGYNEQFF
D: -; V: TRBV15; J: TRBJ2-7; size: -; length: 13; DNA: TGCGCCGCCAGCAGAGTCCTTTCCTACGAGCAGTACTTC; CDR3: CAASRVLSYEQYF
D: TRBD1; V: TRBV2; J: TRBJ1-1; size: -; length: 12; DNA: TGTGCCAGCAGGGACAGGGGAACTGAAGCTTTCTTT; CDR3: CASRDRGTEAFF
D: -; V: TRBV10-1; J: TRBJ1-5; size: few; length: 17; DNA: TGCGCCAGCAGTGAGTACGGGGGGACTACGAGCAATCAGCCCCAGCATTTT; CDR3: CASSEYGGTTSNQPQHF
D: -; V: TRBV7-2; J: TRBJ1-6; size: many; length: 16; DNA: TGTGCCAGCAGCTTAGGAGGCAGCTCCTATAATTCACCCCTCCACTTT; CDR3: CASSLGGSSYNSPLHF
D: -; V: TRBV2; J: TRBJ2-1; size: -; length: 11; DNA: TGTGCCAGCAGCGAAAAGTTGGAGCAGTTCTTC; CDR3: CASSEKLEQFF
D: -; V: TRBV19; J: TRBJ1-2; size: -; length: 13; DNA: TGTGCCAGTAGTATAGGGACATCGTATGGCTACACCTTC; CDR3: CASSIGTSYGYTF
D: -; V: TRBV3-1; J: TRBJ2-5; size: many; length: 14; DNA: TGTGCCAGCAGCCATCGGGGGACCGGGGAGACCCAGTACTTC; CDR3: CASSHRGTGETQYF
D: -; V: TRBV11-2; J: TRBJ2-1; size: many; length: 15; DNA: TGTGCCAGCAGCTTAGAGGCTAGCTCCTACAATGAGCAGTTCTTC; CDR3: CASSLEASSYNEQFF
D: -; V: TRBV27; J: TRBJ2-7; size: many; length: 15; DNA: TGTGCCAGCAGACCCTACCCACAGGGGAGGTACGAGCAGTACTTC; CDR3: CASRPYPQGRYEQYF
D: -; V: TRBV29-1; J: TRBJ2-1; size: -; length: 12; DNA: TGCAGCTCCGGAGGATCCTACAATGAGCAGTTCTTC; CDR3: CSSGGSYNEQFF
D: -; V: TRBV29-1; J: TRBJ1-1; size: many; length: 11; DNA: TGCAGCGGCTTTAGGAACACTGAAGCTTTCTTT; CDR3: CSGFRNTEAFF
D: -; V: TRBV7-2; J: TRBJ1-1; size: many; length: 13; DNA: TGTGCCAGCACCAGAACACACGGGACTGAAGCTTTCTTT; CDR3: CASTRTHGTEAFF
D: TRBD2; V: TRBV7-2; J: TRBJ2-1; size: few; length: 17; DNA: TGTGCCAGCAGCTTAGCGCCGGTCCTAGCGGGGGGGCTCGATCGGTCCTTC; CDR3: CASSLAPVLAGGLDRSF
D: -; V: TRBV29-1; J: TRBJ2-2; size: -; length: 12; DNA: TGCAGCGTTGTGGCAGTGGCCGGGGAGCTGTTTTTT; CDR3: CSVVAVAGELFF
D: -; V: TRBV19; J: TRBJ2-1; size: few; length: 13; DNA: TGTGCCAGTAGTATTGTCAGGGTTGGCGAGCAGTTCTTC; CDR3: CASSIVRVGEQFF
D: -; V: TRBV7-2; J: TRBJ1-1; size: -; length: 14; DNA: TGTGCCAGCAGCTCAGATGTGGGAATGACTGGAGCTTTCTTT; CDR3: CASSSDVGMTGAFF
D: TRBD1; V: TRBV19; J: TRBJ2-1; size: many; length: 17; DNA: TGTGCCAGTAGCTCCGGGCGGGGACAGGGAGGACGATATGAGCAGTTCTTC; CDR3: CASSSGRGQGGRYEQFF